The present TCR beta chain was sequenced within a study of Tregs in tolerant kidney transplant recipients. Produced via immunoSEQ multiplex PCR; TCRdb's table is partial and in-frame only. The sample shows approximately 47,000 clones, around nine tenths of them seen only once. Mixed chimerism was transient after nonmyeloablative marrow transplants from related graft donors. This CDR3 is 14 amino acids long. Trimming cost V 9 bases and J 5 bases; bases outside gene matches: 8. CDR1 is MDHEN, CDR2 SYDVKM, per germline. The chain couples TRBV28 to TRBJ2-2; 8 nucleotides agree with TRBD1. The sequences come from CD8+ T cells from blood (PBMCs), collected 12 months after the transplant. The sequence was collected from a human patient who received a combined kidney and bone marrow transplant. Some T cells could come from the graft donor. Here the CDR3 reads CASKGQVGTGELFF. The CDR3 nucleotides read TGTGCCAGTAAGGGACAGGTCGGGACCGGGGAGCTGTTTTTT.